The 29 T cell receptor beta chains in this list originate from one sample, sequenced in a study of CD8+CD57+ T cells in acquired aplastic anemia. CDR3 and TCR beta VDJ profiling relied on genomic DNA as the template. TCRdb itself ran the reads through MiXCR, one entry per CDR3 protein. This sample yields some 290,000 distinct CDR3 sequences, of which 45% to 65% are seen a single time; 7% to 9% belongs to the top ten. Sequenced material: sorted CD4+, CD8+, or CD8+CD57+ T cells (not recorded which) from PBMCs. These receptors were taken from a human donor with severe aplastic anemia or a healthy control (not recorded which).

V gene TRBV7-2 combines with J gene TRBJ2-5, with 11 bases aligning to TRBD1. This CDR3 contains 16 residues. Looked up from germline, CDR1 is SGHTA and CDR2 is FQGNSA. J was trimmed by 4 bases and V by 3 bases; bases with no gene match: 7. CDR3 sequence reads: CASSFTGTGGGETQYF. CDR3 DNA sequence: TGTGCCAGCAGCTTCACCGGGACAGGGGGTGGAGAGACCCAGTACTTC.

The chain has TRBV2 and TRBJ2-3; TRBD2 aligns across 7 bases. The length of the CDR3 is 15 residues. Germline V gene data show CDR1 as SNHLY and CDR2 as FYNNEI. V lost 7 bases, J lost 5 bases, and 12 bases stayed unmatched. The DNA of the CDR3 is TGTGCCAGCACTGGTATAAGCGGGAAGATAGATACGCAGTATTTT. Translating gives CASTGISGKIDTQYF.

Ten or more counts support this clonotype. The V gene is TRBV11-1, the J gene TRBJ2-3; D is uncertain. CDR1 is SGHAT, CDR2 FQDESV, per germline (reference sequence). V lost 1 base to trimming and J lost 9 bases, with 11 bases between them. The CDR3 is made up of 13 amino acids. The CDR3 spells CASSLDPLGTQYF. CDR3 nucleotide sequence: TGTGCCAGCAGCTTAGACCCCCTTGGCACGCAGTATTTT. The entire variable domain, with the rest obtained from reference TRBV11-1 and TRBJ2-3, is as follows: EAEVAQSPRYKITEKSQAVAFWCDPISGHATLYWYRQILGQGPELLVQFQDESVVDDSQLPKDRFSAERLKGVDSTLKIQPAELGDSAMYLCASSLDPLGTQYFGPGTRLTVL.

This clonotype was recorded many times. The chain combines TRBV20-1 with TRBJ1-1; no firm D call. CDR3 length: 11 residues. The germline V and J ends were trimmed by 1 base and 11 bases, with 11 bases remaining between them. In germline, CDR1 is DFQATT, CDR2 SNEGSKA (reference sequence). DNA of the CDR3: TGCAGTGCTAGAGTAGAAAACCTGGCTTTCTTT. Amino acid sequence: CSARVENLAFF.

This clonotype showed up many times. The V gene is TRBV20-1, the J gene TRBJ2-3, with D unclear. CDR3 length equals 15 residues. Germline CDR1 reads DFQATT; CDR2 reads SNEGSKA (reference sequence). The ends were cut back, 0 bases at V and 0 bases at J, with 10 bases in the middle. CDR3 loop: CSARDLRSSTDTQYF. The DNA of the CDR3 is TGCAGTGCTAGAGATCTGCGGAGTAGCACAGATACGCAGTATTTT.

This clonotype was recorded a few times. The rearrangement uses TRBV14 and TRBJ2-5; 10 bases map to TRBD1. Germline values: CDR1 SGHDN, CDR2 FVKESK. The CDR3 sequence is 16 residues long. The V and J ends lost 3 bases and 5 bases, in that order; junction bases with no gene match: 9. The CDR3 sequence: CASSHIDRGLSETQYF. The CDR3 region has the DNA TGTGCCAGCAGCCACATCGACAGGGGGCTGTCGGAGACCCAGTACTTC.

This chain connects TRBV7-9 to TRBJ2-7, with D unresolved. Deletions cut 5 bases from V and 7 bases from J, with 12 bases between. The CDR3 runs to 12 residues. Germline CDR1 is SEHNR and CDR2 is FQNEAQ (reference sequence). The CDR3 sequence is CASSPTDGEQYF. The CDR3 DNA reads TGTGCCAGCAGCCCGACGGACGGTGAGCAGTACTTC. The variable domain in full, completed from reference TRBV7-9 and TRBJ2-7, reads DTGVSQNPRHKITKRGQNVTFRCDPISEHNRLYWYRQTLGQGPEFLTYFQNEAQLEKSRLLSDRFSAERPKGSFSTLEIQRTEQGDSAMYLCASSPTDGEQYFGPGTRLTVT.

CDR3 sequence: CASSLAAGAPYEQYF. In DNA form, the CDR3 reads TGTGCCAGCAGCTTAGCTGCGGGAGCACCATACGAGCAGTACTTC. The rearrangement uses TRBV7-2 and TRBJ2-7, with 7 bases aligning to TRBD2. This CDR3 contains 15 residues. Germline CDR1 and CDR2: SGHTA and FQGNSA. The V segment lost 0 bases and the J segment 4 bases; nucleotides outside the gene matches: 6.

This clonotype showed up just a few times. V is TRBV18 and J is TRBJ1-1; D not certain. V dropped 1 base and J dropped 6 bases, with 15 bases sitting between them. The CDR3 is 15 residues long. CDR1 and CDR2 from the germline V gene are KGHSH and LQKENI. CDR3 sequence (DNA): TGTGCCAGCTCACCACTTTCGGGGTATGAACCTGAAGCTTTCTTT. Protein sequence: CASSPLSGYEPEAFF.

The chain links TRBV20-1 to TRBJ1-1; TRBD1 agrees at 7 bases. Germline lookup yields CDR1 DFQATT and CDR2 SNEGSKA (reference sequence). The CDR3 is 13 amino acids. Germline trimming cut 6 bases from V and 4 bases from J; bases unmatched to any gene: 8. The CDR3 DNA follows: TGCAGTGCGCGAACAGGGGCGGCCACTGAAGCTTTCTTT. It specifies CSARTGAATEAFF.

The chain joins TRBV20-1 to TRBJ2-1, with 8 positions matching TRBD1. Germline V gene sequence: CDR1 DFQATT, CDR2 SNEGSKA (reference sequence). V lost 6 bases, J lost 1 base, and 8 bases stayed unmatched. There are 15 residues in the CDR3. CDR3 DNA sequence: TGCAGTGCCGGCCTCTGGACAGGGTCCTACAATGAGCAGTTCTTC. This translates into CSAGLWTGSYNEQFF.

This clonotype was seen once. The chain carries TRBV7-3 and TRBJ2-2; 7 bases map to TRBD1. V lost 5 bases to trimming and J lost 2 bases; unmatched junction nucleotides: 2. Germline loops: CDR1 SGHTA, CDR2 FQGTGA. The CDR3 has 14 amino acids. The CDR3 loop is CASSRTGNTGELFF. In DNA form, the CDR3 reads TGTGCCAGCAGCCGGACAGGTAACACCGGGGAGCTGTTTTTT.

This clonotype was counted at least ten times. The CDR3 DNA reads TGTGCCAGCAGCCACGACAGGGGTGAGGGTCAGCCCCAGCATTTT. Translation gives CASSHDRGEGQPQHF. The chain carries TRBV7-9 and TRBJ1-5; 8 bases map to TRBD1. Germline V gives CDR1 SEHNR, CDR2 FQNEAQ (reference sequence). The CDR3 consists of 15 residues. Unmatched junction bases numbered 9, after V lost 5 bases and J lost 6 bases.

On this clonotype itself: A read error may be the cause here, since a much bigger clone is one base away. The rearrangement links TRBV6-5 to TRBJ1-3; no definite D call. Germline V gene data show CDR1 as MNHEY and CDR2 as SVGAGI. The CDR3 totals 14 residues. CDR3 sequence reads: CASSYSNLGSTIYF. The DNA of the CDR3 is TGTGCCAGCAGTTACTCGAATCTGGGAAGCACCATATATTTT.

The V and J genes are TRBV10-1 and TRBJ2-7; the D gene could be TRBD1 or TRBD2 (5 bases each). Between the trimmed V and J ends, which lost 4 bases and 5 bases, there was a span of 12 bases. Germline assignment: CDR1 WNHNN and CDR2 SYGVQD (reference sequence). There are 13 residues in the CDR3. CDR3 sequence: CASSVCGGDEQYF. The CDR3 bases are TGCGCCAGCAGTGTGTGTGGGGGTGACGAGCAGTACTTC.

The chain uses TRBV29-1 and TRBJ1-4; 7 bases line up with TRBD1. The germline V gene has CDR1 SQVTM and CDR2 ANQGSEA. V shed 4 bases and J 8 bases; nucleotides not matched to a gene: 4. CDR3 length: 12 amino acids. The CDR3 spells CSVGTGSEKLFF. The DNA of the CDR3 is TGCAGCGTTGGGACAGGTTCCGAAAAACTGTTTTTT. The whole variable domain, remainder taken from reference TRBV29-1 and TRBJ1-4, is SAVISQKPSRDICQRGTSLTIQCQVDSQVTMMFWYRQQPGQSLTLIATANQGSEATYESGFVIDKFPISRPNLTFSTLTVSNMSPEDSSIYLCSVGTGSEKLFFGSGTQLSVL.

This clonotype has ten or more counts. The chain has TRBV20-1 and TRBJ2-2; D may match TRBD1 or TRBD2 (5 bases each). Germline V gene data show CDR1 as DFQATT and CDR2 as SNEGSKA (reference sequence). The CDR3 runs 13 residues. V was cut by 7 bases and J by 4 bases, with 13 bases left in between. The CDR3 bases are TGCAGTGTTAGGGACGGAGGCACCGGGGAGCTGTTTTTT. It is translated as CSVRDGGTGELFF.

V usage is TRBV20-1 and J usage is TRBJ1-2, with TRBD1 matching 8 bases. Germline CDR1 and CDR2: DFQATT and SNEGSKA (reference sequence). The CDR3 has 14 residues. After removal of 7 bases from V and 4 bases from J, the junction contained 11 bases not matched to a gene. CDR3 protein: CSEDRVGPLYGYTF. The CDR3 DNA reads as TGCAGTGAGGACAGGGTGGGCCCCCTCTATGGCTACACCTTC.

This chain uses TRBV19 with TRBJ1-2; 9 bases are a match to TRBD1. Germline CDR1 and CDR2: LNHDA and SQIVND (reference sequence). V shed 3 bases and J 6 bases; nucleotides not matched to a gene: 8. This CDR3 comprises 15 residues. Here the CDR3 DNA reads TGTGCCAGTAGTATTGACAGGGGGAGTATAGATGGCTACACCTTC. Its protein product is CASSIDRGSIDGYTF.

The chain recombines TRBV30 with TRBJ1-6; 9 bases map to TRBD1. Per germline, CDR1 GTSNPN and CDR2 SVGIG (reference sequence). The V gene end was trimmed by 2 bases and the J gene end by 7 bases; junction bases not matched to a gene: 15. This CDR3 spans 18 amino acids. Here the CDR3 DNA reads TGTGCCTGGAGTCCTCTTCGAGCGGACAGGGGAAGGAATTCACCCCTCCACTTT. It specifies CAWSPLRADRGRNSPLHF.

V gene TRBV2 combines with J gene TRBJ2-7, with a tentative D call TRBD1 (6 bases). The V end lost 5 bases, the J end lost 5 bases, and 16 bases lay between the germline ends. In germline, CDR1 is SNHLY, CDR2 FYNNEI. The length of the CDR3 is 14 residues. For the CDR3, the DNA is TGTGCCAGCAGTTCCCTGGACAGAAACCACGAGCAGTACTTC. This gives the protein CASSSLDRNHEQYF.

This clonotype was counted ten times or more. The chain recombines TRBV20-1 with TRBJ1-2; a weak D match, TRBD1 (5 bases). CDR3 size: 13 residues. Germline-derived CDR1 and CDR2 are DFQATT and SNEGSKA (reference sequence). The V and J ends lost 5 bases and 2 bases respectively, with 12 bases between them. CDR3 sequence (DNA): TGCAGTGCTGCCGGGACGGAGAACTATGGCTACACCTTC. Amino acids: CSAAGTENYGYTF.

The chain is built from TRBV20-1 and TRBJ2-3; the D gene could be TRBD1 or TRBD2 (6 bases each). V lost 1 base, J lost 6 bases, and 11 bases lay in between. This CDR3 comprises 13 residues. Looked up from germline, CDR1 is DFQATT and CDR2 is SNEGSKA (reference sequence). As DNA, the CDR3 is TGCAGTGCTAGAGCCGGGGGCTGGGATACGCAGTATTTT. As protein: CSARAGGWDTQYF.

For this clonotype: The conserved phenylalanine or tryptophan normally closing the CDR3 is absent here, so this likely arose from a read error. The chain is built from TRBV7-2 and TRBJ1-2, with unresolved D. This CDR3 is 12 amino acids long. Germline V lookup: CDR1 SGHTA, CDR2 FQGNSA. Trimming removed 5 bases at V and 7 bases at J, with 11 bases between. CDR3 residues: CASSPGVGGYTS. CDR3 DNA: TGTGCCAGCAGCCCCGGTGTGGGTGGCTACACCTCC.

At least ten counts were recorded for this clonotype. V gene TRBV12-3 or TRBV12-4 combines with J gene TRBJ2-7, with TRBD2 matching 12 bases. With 2 bases clipped from V and 0 bases from J, the junction kept 2 bases outside the gene matches. CDR3 size: 16 residues. CDR3 in DNA: TGTGCCAGCAGTTTAAGGACTAGCGGGATCTCCTACGAGCAGTACTTC. Translation gives CASSLRTSGISYEQYF.

This clonotype was detected ten times or more. The rearrangement uses TRBV7-9 and TRBJ1-6; D possibly corresponds to TRBD1 (6 bases). CDR3 length equals 15 residues. V was pared by 6 bases and J by 8 bases, with 17 bases between. From germline, CDR1 is SEHNR and CDR2 FQNEAQ (reference sequence). The CDR3 reads CASSWGQERDSPLHF. The CDR3 bases are TGTGCCAGCAGTTGGGGGCAAGAAAGGGATTCACCCCTCCACTTT.

V usage is TRBV15 and J usage is TRBJ1-3; D gene uncertain. Germline assignment: CDR1 LNHNV and CDR2 YYDKDF (reference sequence). The CDR3 is 18 residues long. Trimming removed 0 bases at V and 5 bases at J, with 20 bases between. In DNA form, the CDR3 reads TGTGCCACCAGCAGAGATCTCCTTGTCGGACCAACACGAAACACCATATATTTT. Residues: CATSRDLLVGPTRNTIYF.

This clonotype was counted many times. V usage is TRBV9 and J usage is TRBJ2-7; 10 nucleotides align to TRBD1. Germline values: CDR1 SGDLS, CDR2 YYNGEE. The V and J ends lost 0 bases and 2 bases, in that order; junction bases with no gene match: 2. The CDR3 length is 15 residues. The CDR3 sequence is CASSVGGQGTYEQYF. In DNA form, the CDR3 reads TGTGCCAGCAGCGTAGGGGGACAGGGGACCTACGAGCAGTACTTC.

V is TRBV11-2 and J is TRBJ1-2, with 7 bases that match TRBD1. The germline V gene has CDR1 SGHAT and CDR2 FQNNGV. The ends lost 4 bases at V and 5 bases at J; junction bases unmatched: 7. The CDR3 loop spans 14 amino acids. The CDR3, as DNA: TGTGCCAGCAGCTCTCTCGGGACAGATTATGGCTACACCTTC. Protein product: CASSSLGTDYGYTF.